This T cell receptor beta chain appears in the sequencing data of a study of cytomegalovirus exposure and HLA in healthy donors. Study overall: The use of the same platform for the 95 to 150 validation repertoires and the approximately 670 first-cohort repertoires was reported by a later analysis. General study points: With high specificity and sensitivity, the classifier reportedly diagnosed cytomegalovirus status. Among TCR beta chains, those listed as cytomegalovirus-associated numbered some 170. Subsequent analysis of the 100 to 150 validation repertoires found a tendency for first-cohort TCR clusters to co-occur.

Repertoires were generated with immunoSEQ multiplex PCR, while TCRdb's copy carries only in-frame clones and drops some. The sample comprises about 200,000 clones, less than 85% of which are singletons, and less than 7% rests with the top ten. A note on this clone: Its antigen is unknown.

The source of this sequence is a young woman in good health and CMV-seronegative. The sequencing sample was made of PBMCs.

The CDR3 DNA sequence: TGTGCCAGCAGCGCTCCGGGGCCTAGGAATTCACCCCTCCACTTT. Protein: CASSAPGPRNSPLHF. The rearrangement joins TRBV2 to TRBJ1-6; D is perhaps TRBD1 (5 bases). The CDR3 covers 15 residues. V was shortened by 6 bases and J by 7 bases, with 16 bases between the two germline ends. Germline V CDR1 and CDR2: SNHLY, FYNNEI.